This T cell receptor beta chain was observed in a study of T cell repertoires in cytomegalovirus infection. Overall study results and limits: Across the ex vivo response, the dominant clonotypes were HLA-C-restricted CMV-specific TCR beta clonotypes.

MiXCR was run by TCRdb on the reads, yielding one entry per CDR3 protein. This table holds some 500,000 distinct CDR3 sequences, 40% found once. On this clonotype itself: Its matching antigen is unknown.

With 8 bases removed from V and 10 bases from J, the gap between germline ends came to 17 bases. The CDR3 sequence is 12 residues long. The germline CDR1 and CDR2 sequences are SNHLY and FYNNEI. The sequenced sample was cultured PBMCs, obtained from culture after CMV antigen stimulation. The chain has TRBV2 and TRBJ1-1, with a possible D match to TRBD1 (5 bases). This TCR derives from a human donor in good health (CMV status not recorded). Some clones in this sample may be carry-over from other donors' samples. CDR3 sequence reads: CASGGVWGGAFF. The CDR3, as DNA: TGTGCCAGCGGCGGGGTATGGGGGGGAGCTTTCTTT.